This TCR beta chain was captured by sequencing in a study of T cells in Graves' hyperthyroidism and ophthalmopathy. Background on the study: Upon initial diagnosis and before any treatment, peripheral blood was collected.

The CDR3 extends over 15 amino acids. Unmatched junction bases numbered 4, after V lost 3 bases and J lost 1 base. The germline V gene encodes CDR1 SQVTM and CDR2 ANQGSEA. This clonotype has a count of ten or more. RNA transcripts gave rise to amplified TCR beta CDR3 regions. A set of HTBI primers served as the primers for a first-round RT-PCR of the TCR CDR3. MiXCR, run by TCRdb on the multiplex PCR reads, gives a single entry per CDR3 protein. In the table there are around 760,000 distinct CDR3 sequences, about 35% of which are singletons. This rearrangement joins TRBV29-1 to TRBJ2-5, with 11 bases identical to TRBD2. The receptor was isolated from a woman aged 40 to 55 with Graves' hyperthyroidism. Sequencing was performed on blood. Written as DNA, the CDR3 is TGCAGCGTTGAGCTAGCGGGGGGCCTCCAAGAGACCCAGTACTTC. Translating it yields CSVELAGGLQETQYF.